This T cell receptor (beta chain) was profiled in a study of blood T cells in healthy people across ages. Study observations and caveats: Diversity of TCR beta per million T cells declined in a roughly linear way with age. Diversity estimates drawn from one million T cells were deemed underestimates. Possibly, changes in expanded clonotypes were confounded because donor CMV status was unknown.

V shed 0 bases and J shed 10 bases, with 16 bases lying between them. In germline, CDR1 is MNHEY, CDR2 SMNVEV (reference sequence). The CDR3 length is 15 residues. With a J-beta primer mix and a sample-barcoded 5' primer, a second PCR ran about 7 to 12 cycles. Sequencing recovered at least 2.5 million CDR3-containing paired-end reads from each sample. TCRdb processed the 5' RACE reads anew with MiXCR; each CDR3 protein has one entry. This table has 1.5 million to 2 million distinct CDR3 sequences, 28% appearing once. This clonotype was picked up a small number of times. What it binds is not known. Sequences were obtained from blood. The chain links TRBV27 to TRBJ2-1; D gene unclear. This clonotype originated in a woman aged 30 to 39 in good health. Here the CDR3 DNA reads TGTGCCAGCAGTTTATCCCTTGGGGATTTTGGGGAGCAGTTCTTC. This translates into CASSLSLGDFGEQFF.